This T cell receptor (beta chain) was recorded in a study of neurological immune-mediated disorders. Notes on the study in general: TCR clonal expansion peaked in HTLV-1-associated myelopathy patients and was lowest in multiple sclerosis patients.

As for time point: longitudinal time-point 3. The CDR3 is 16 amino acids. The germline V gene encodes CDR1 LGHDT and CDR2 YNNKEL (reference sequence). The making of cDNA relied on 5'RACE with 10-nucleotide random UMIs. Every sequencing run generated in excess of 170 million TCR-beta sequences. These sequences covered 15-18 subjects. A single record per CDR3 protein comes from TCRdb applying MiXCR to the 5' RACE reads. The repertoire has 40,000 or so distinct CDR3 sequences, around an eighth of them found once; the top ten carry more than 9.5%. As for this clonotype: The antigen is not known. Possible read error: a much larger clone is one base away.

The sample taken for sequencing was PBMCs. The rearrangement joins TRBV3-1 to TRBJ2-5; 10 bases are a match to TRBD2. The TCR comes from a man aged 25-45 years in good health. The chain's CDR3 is CASSQALAGLQETRYF. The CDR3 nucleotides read TGTGCCAGCAGCCAAGCACTAGCGGGGCTCCAAGAGACCCGGTACTTC.